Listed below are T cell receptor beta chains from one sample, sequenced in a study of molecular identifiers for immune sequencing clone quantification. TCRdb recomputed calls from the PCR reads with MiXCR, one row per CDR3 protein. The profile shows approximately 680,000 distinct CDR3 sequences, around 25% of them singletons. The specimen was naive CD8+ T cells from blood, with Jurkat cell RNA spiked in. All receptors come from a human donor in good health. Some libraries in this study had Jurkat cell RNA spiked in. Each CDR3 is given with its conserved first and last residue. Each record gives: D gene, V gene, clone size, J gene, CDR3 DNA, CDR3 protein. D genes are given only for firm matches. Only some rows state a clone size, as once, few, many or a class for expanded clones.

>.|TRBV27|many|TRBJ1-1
TGTGCCAGCAGTCCCGGGACGGGCAACACTGAAGCTTTCTTT
CASSPGTGNTEAFF
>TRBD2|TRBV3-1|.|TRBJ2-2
TGTGCCAGCAGCCAAGAAGGGACTAGCGAAGTTAAGTACAACACCGGGGAGCTGTTTTTT
CASSQEGTSEVKYNTGELFF
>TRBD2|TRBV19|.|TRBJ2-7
TGTGCCTGTAGCGGGGACCCCTACGAGCAGTACTTC
CACSGDPYEQYF
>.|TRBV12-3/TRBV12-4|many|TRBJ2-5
TGTGCCACCGGGGAGGGGGAGCCCCAGTACTTC
CATGEGEPQYF
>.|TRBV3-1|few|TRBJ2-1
TGTGCCAGCAGCCAAACCTCTCCACAGAATGAGCAGTTCTTC
CASSQTSPQNEQFF
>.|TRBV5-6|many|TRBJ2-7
TGTGCCAGCAGCTTGGCCTGGGACTACGAGCAGTACTTC
CASSLAWDYEQYF
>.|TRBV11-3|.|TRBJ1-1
TGTGCCAGCAGCTTAGGGACATCCGAGGAAGCTTTCTTT
CASSLGTSEEAFF
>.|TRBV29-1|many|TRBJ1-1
TGCAGCATGCTTCTGGGGGCCACTGAAGCTTTCTTT
CSMLLGATEAFF
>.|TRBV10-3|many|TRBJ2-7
TGTGCCATCAGCGACAGAAACTACGAGCAGTACTTC
CAISDRNYEQYF
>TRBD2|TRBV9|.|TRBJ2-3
TGTGCCAGCAGCGTCGGGACTACCACAGATACGCAGTATTTT
CASSVGTTTDTQYF
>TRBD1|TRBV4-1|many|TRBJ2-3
TGCGCCAGCAGCCTACAGGGGGCTGGCACAGATACGCAGTATTTT
CASSLQGAGTDTQYF
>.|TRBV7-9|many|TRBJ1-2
TGTGCCAGCAGCCATCAGGATAACTATGGCTACACCTTC
CASSHQDNYGYTF
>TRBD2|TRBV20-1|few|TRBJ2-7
TGCAGTGCTAGAGTTAGCGGGAGGGCCTACGAGCAGTACTTC
CSARVSGRAYEQYF
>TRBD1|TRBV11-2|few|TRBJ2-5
TGTGCCAGCAGTTATATGACAGGGAGCCAAGAGACCCAGTACTTC
CASSYMTGSQETQYF
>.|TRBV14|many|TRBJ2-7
TGTGCCAGCAGCAACGTCGGGGTCTACGAGCAGTACTTC
CASSNVGVYEQYF
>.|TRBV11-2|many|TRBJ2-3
TGTGCCAGCAGCCCTCCCGGCTCCCCCTCCACAGATACGCAGTATTTT
CASSPPGSPSTDTQYF
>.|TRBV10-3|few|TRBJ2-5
TGTGCCATCAGTGAGTCGACAGTCCAGGCCCAGTACTTC
CAISESTVQAQYF
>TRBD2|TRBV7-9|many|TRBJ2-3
TGTGCCAGCAGCTTAGAAGCGGGAGGGCCCCCCACAGATACGCAGTATTTT
CASSLEAGGPPTDTQYF